These T cell receptor beta chains were read from a single sample in a study of OX40 agonist ivuxolimab in advanced cancers. Libraries were prepared by immunoSEQ multiplex PCR; TCRdb keeps only in-frame clonotypes and omits some of them. This sample has approximately 76,000 clones, with around 94% found just once. Specimen: CD4+ or CD8+ T cells sorted from blood, collected in a trial of the OX40 agonist ivuxolimab. These receptors originate from an adult with an advanced solid tumor such as melanoma, head and neck, liver or kidney cancer. Both conserved end residues are part of each CDR3. The order of the fields is clone size, V gene, J gene, D gene, CDR3 DNA, CDR3 protein. The D gene is left open where the match is weak. Clone size, where shown, is once, few, many, or a class for clones that have expanded.

.	TRBV10-3	TRBJ2-1	.	TGTGCCAGCAGTTACTCGATGTCAAATGAGCAGTTCTTC	CASSYSMSNEQFF
once	TRBV4-1	TRBJ2-7	.	TGCGCCAGCAGCCAAGATTGGACCTACGAGCAGTACTTC	CASSQDWTYEQYF
.	TRBV13	TRBJ2-7	TRBD2	TGTGCCAGCAGCTTAGGTACTAGCGGGAGGCCGTACCCCTACGAGCAGTACTTC	CASSLGTSGRPYPYEQYF
.	TRBV13	TRBJ2-3	TRBD2	TGTGCCAGCAGCTTAGAGCTAGCGGGGACAGATACGCAGTATTTT	CASSLELAGTDTQYF
once	TRBV5-1	TRBJ2-5	.	TGCGCCAGCAGCTTGGCGAGTCCTCAGTACCAAGAGACCCAGTACTTC	CASSLASPQYQETQYF
.	TRBV5-6	TRBJ2-7	.	TGTGCCAGCAGCTTGGCAATAGCTGAGCAGTACTTC	CASSLAIAEQYF
.	TRBV4-3	TRBJ2-7	TRBD1	TGCGCCAGCAGCCCCAGAAGCGGGACAGGGGCCTACGAGCAGTACTTC	CASSPRSGTGAYEQYF
.	TRBV28	TRBJ1-1	TRBD1	TGTGCCAGCAGTTTACCCCCAGACCTAGGGACAGCTAGGTGGAACACTGAAGCTTTCTTT	CASSLPPDLGTARWNTEAFF
.	TRBV27	TRBJ2-7	.	TGTGCCAGCAGTTTATCGGTCGGAACAGCTGCCTACGAGCAGTACTTC	CASSLSVGTAAYEQYF
.	TRBV27	TRBJ2-7	.	TGTGCCAGCAGTCGCCTACAGAGACAGGAGCAGTACTTC	CASSRLQRQEQYF
.	TRBV9	TRBJ2-6	.	TGTGCCAGCAGCCCTAGCAACGTTTACAGGGTCTCTGGGGCCAACGTCCTGACTTTC	CASSPSNVYRVSGANVLTF
.	TRBV7-6	TRBJ2-1	TRBD1	TGTGCCAGCAGCTTATTTCGGGACAGCGCAGGGGCCTACGGGAATGAGCAGTTCTTC	CASSLFRDSAGAYGNEQFF
.	TRBV25-1	TRBJ1-1	.	TGTGCCAGCAGTGACCCGTTCACTGAAGCTTTCTTT	CASSDPFTEAFF
.	TRBV6-5	TRBJ2-7	TRBD2	TGTGCCAGCAGTTACTTGGGGCTAGCGGGAGTGTACGAGCAGTACTTC	CASSYLGLAGVYEQYF
.	TRBV9	TRBJ2-2	TRBD2	TGTGCCAGCAGCGTAAGCGGGAGGGGAGGGGAGCTGTTTTTT	CASSVSGRGGELFF
.	TRBV5-6	TRBJ1-5	.	TGTGCCAGCAGCTTGGGGGGCAGGCAGCCCCAGCATTTT	CASSLGGRQPQHF
.	TRBV19	TRBJ2-7	.	TGTGCCAGTAGTATCGGACACCGCTACGAGCAGTACTTC	CASSIGHRYEQYF
.	TRBV14	TRBJ2-2	.	TGTGCCAGCAGCCAAGTGGGCCCCGGGGAGCTGTTTTTT	CASSQVGPGELFF
.	TRBV2	TRBJ1-5	TRBD1	TGTGCCAGCAGTGACCGACAGGGAAGCAATCAGCCCCAGCATTTT	CASSDRQGSNQPQHF
.	TRBV9	TRBJ2-2	.	TGTGCCAGCAGCGTAGCGGGAGTCAGCGGGGAGCTGTTTTTT	CASSVAGVSGELFF
once	TRBV27	TRBJ2-6	TRBD2	TGTGCCAGCAGTTTATCGGGGGGGTACTCTGGGGCCAACGTCCTGACTTTC	CASSLSGGYSGANVLTF
.	TRBV6-6	TRBJ2-7	.	TGTGCCAGCAGTTACCCGGGTGGGTACGAGCAGTACTTC	CASSYPGGYEQYF
.	TRBV7-9	TRBJ1-4	.	TGTGCCAGCAGCTTAGTCAGAACTAATGAAAAACTGTTTTTT	CASSLVRTNEKLFF
.	TRBV6-5	TRBJ1-4	TRBD1	TGTGCCAGCAGTTACGCCGGACAGGCGAGGATTGAAAAACTGTTTTTT	CASSYAGQARIEKLFF
once	TRBV5-4	TRBJ1-3	.	TGTGCCAGCAGCTTCCCGGACTCTGGAAACACCATATATTTT	CASSFPDSGNTIYF
.	TRBV30	TRBJ2-7	.	TGTGCCTGGGACGAAGAAGCCTACGAGCAGTACTTC	CAWDEEAYEQYF
.	TRBV2	TRBJ2-7	TRBD2	TGTGCCAGCATTTGGACTAGCGGGATCTACGAGCAGTACTTC	CASIWTSGIYEQYF
.	TRBV27	TRBJ1-5	.	TGTGCCAGCAGTTTATCCACGAATCAGCCCCAGCATTTT	CASSLSTNQPQHF
once	TRBV6-1	TRBJ1-1	TRBD1	TGTGCCAGCAGTGAGGCTAGGACAGGGGTGTCTGAAGCTTTCTTT	CASSEARTGVSEAFF
.	TRBV27	TRBJ2-5	.	TGTGCCAGCAGGACGGGGCACCAAGAGACCCAGTACTTC	CASRTGHQETQYF
.	TRBV29-1	TRBJ2-7	.	TGCAGCGTTGCCCCCGGGACCGACTACGAGCAGTACTTC	CSVAPGTDYEQYF
.	TRBV28	TRBJ1-1	.	TGTGCCAGCAGCATACGGGGCAGAAACACTGAAGCTTTCTTT	CASSIRGRNTEAFF
.	TRBV4-3	TRBJ2-1	TRBD2	TGCGCCAGCAGCCAGGGGACTAGGTCCTACAATGAGCAGTTCTTC	CASSQGTRSYNEQFF
once	TRBV27	TRBJ2-5	.	TGTGCCAGCAGTTTAGTCGGGCCCGGGGAGACCCAGTACTTC	CASSLVGPGETQYF
.	TRBV13	TRBJ2-1	.	TGTGCCAGCGTCGCCGCGGGAAGGAGTGAGCAGTTCTTC	CASVAAGRSEQFF
few	TRBV21-1	TRBJ2-2	.	TGTGCCAGCAGAAGGCGGGAGGGAAACGAGGGGGAGCTGTTTTTT	CASRRREGNEGELFF
.	TRBV27	TRBJ2-5	.	TGTGCCAGCAGAACCTACAGGGCAGCCCAAGAGACCCAGTACTTC	CASRTYRAAQETQYF
.	TRBV5-5	TRBJ1-2	TRBD1	TGTGCCAGCAGCTCAACAGGGGGCGCAATCTCCGGCTACACCTTC	CASSSTGGAISGYTF
.	TRBV4-1	TRBJ2-1	.	TGCGCCAGCAGCCAAGGAACGCTCAATGAGCAGTTCTTC	CASSQGTLNEQFF
.	TRBV19	TRBJ2-7	TRBD1	TGTGCCAGTAGTCCTAGGACAGGGACCTACGAGCAGTACTTC	CASSPRTGTYEQYF
once	TRBV4-3	TRBJ2-1	.	TGCGCCAGCAGCCCAGACAGGACTACCCCTCATGAGCAGTTCTTC	CASSPDRTTPHEQFF